The 21 T cell receptor beta chains reported below all come from one sample, sequenced in a study of PD-L1 blockade in urothelial cancer. The time point denotes: pretreatment peripheral blood. Only in-frame clones appear in the TCRdb table, and some are missing; sequencing was by immunoSEQ multiplex PCR. The table has 35,000 to 40,000 clones, about 82% seen once. The sequenced sample was PBMCs, obtained around atezolizumab (anti-PD-L1) treatment. These receptor sequences come from a man older than 75 with urothelial cancer.

The V gene is TRBV5-1, the J gene TRBJ2-2; no clear D gene. Germline V lookup: CDR1 SGHRS, CDR2 YFSETQ. Trimming took off 2 bases at V and 6 bases at J, with 17 bases between the two ends. The CDR3 is made up of 16 amino acids. CDR3 sequence: CASSFLARMNAGELFF. In nucleotides, the CDR3 is TGCGCCAGCAGCTTCCTGGCTAGAATGAATGCCGGGGAGCTGTTTTTT.

The chain joins TRBV7-2 to TRBJ2-7; 11 positions agree with TRBD2. CDR3 length equals 14 residues. Germline V CDR1 and CDR2: SGHTA, FQGNSA. V lost 7 bases and J lost 2; bases outside the gene matches: 4. The CDR3 DNA follows: TGTGCCAGCACCAGACTAGCGGGGCCCTACGAGCAGTACTTC. Encoded protein: CASTRLAGPYEQYF.

This clone was counted only a few times. The chain uses TRBV6-5 and TRBJ1-5, with a tentative D call TRBD1 (5 bases). The CDR3 extends over 13 amino acids. Trimming stripped 9 bases from V and 3 bases from J, with 12 bases between. Germline-derived CDR1 and CDR2 are MNHEY and SVGAGI. DNA of the CDR3: TGTGCCAGTCGGCAGGGCGACAATCAGCCCCAGCATTTT. It specifies CASRQGDNQPQHF.

The rearrangement uses TRBV19 and TRBJ1-2; 8 nucleotides match TRBD1. V was pared by 6 bases and J by 3 bases, with 3 bases of the junction left unmatched. Germline V gene sequence: CDR1 LNHDA, CDR2 SQIVND (reference sequence). The CDR3 runs 13 residues. The CDR3 here is CASRAGGDYGYTF. CDR3 DNA: TGTGCCAGTAGGGCAGGGGGCGACTATGGCTACACCTTC.

The rearrangement uses TRBV7-2 and TRBJ2-5; D is perhaps TRBD2 (6 bases). Deletions cut 2 bases from V and 5 bases from J, with 15 bases between. The CDR3 spans 15 residues. Germline V gives CDR1 SGHTA, CDR2 FQGNSA. CDR3 loop: CASSLNLGAGETQYF. The CDR3 nucleotides read TGTGCCAGCAGCTTAAATTTAGGTGCGGGGGAGACCCAGTACTTC.

V gene TRBV9 combines with J gene TRBJ2-3, with D unclear. The CDR3 runs 15 residues. CDR1 is SGDLS and CDR2 is YYNGEE in the germline V gene. Deletions cut 1 base from V and 1 base from J, with 10 bases between. Here the CDR3 reads CASSVTSERTDTQYF. CDR3 bases: TGTGCCAGCAGCGTAACCAGCGAGCGCACAGATACGCAGTATTTT.

The chain recombines TRBV19 with TRBJ1-5; TRBD1 matches 7 bases. The germline CDR1 and CDR2 sequences are LNHDA and SQIVND (reference sequence). This CDR3 has 16 residues. Trimming took 4 bases from V and 0 from J; bases not matched to a gene: 6. CDR3 protein: CASSKKTGDSNQPQHF. Written as DNA, the CDR3 is TGTGCCAGTAGTAAGAAAACAGGGGATAGCAATCAGCCCCAGCATTTT.

This chain joins TRBV28 and TRBJ2-1, with D possibly TRBD1 on 8 matching bases. The CDR3 runs to 14 residues. From germline, CDR1 is MDHEN and CDR2 SYDVKM. With 7 bases removed from V and 6 bases from J, the gap between germline ends came to 16 bases. Here the CDR3 DNA reads TGTGCCAGCAACCAGGGGGCGGGGGCCAATGAGCAGTTCTTC. Translation gives CASNQGAGANEQFF.

The chain joins TRBV18 to TRBJ1-1; maybe TRBD1 (6 bases). CDR1 and CDR2 from the germline V gene are KGHSH and LQKENI. The CDR3 runs 16 residues. V lost 6 bases to trimming and J lost 1 base, with 18 bases between them. Written as DNA, the CDR3 is TGTGCCAGCTCGCGCCGACAGGAGCGAAGGAACACTGAAGCTTTCTTT. Its protein product is CASSRRQERRNTEAFF.

CDR3 in amino acids: CASSSRGSGTPDTQYF. Written as DNA, the CDR3 is TGTGCCAGCAGCTCCCGGGGTAGCGGGACGCCAGATACGCAGTATTTT. The chain has TRBV7-2 and TRBJ2-3, with TRBD2 matching over 8 bases. Germline CDR1 is SGHTA and CDR2 is FQGNSA. The CDR3 spans 16 residues. V gave up 4 bases and J gave up 4 bases; unmatched junction bases: 10. The variable domain in full, with the rest retrieved from reference TRBV7-2 and TRBJ2-3, is GAGVSQSPSNKVTEKGKDVELRCDPISGHTALYWYRQSLGQGLEFLIYFQGNSAPDKSGLPSDRFSAERTGGSVSTLTIQRTQQEDSAVYLCASSSRGSGTPDTQYFGPGTRLTVL.

J is TRBJ2-1 and V is TRBV5-1; 9 bases fit TRBD2. The CDR3 contains 21 residues. Germline trimming cut 0 bases from V and 0 bases from J; bases unmatched to any gene: 16. Germline CDR1 reads SGHRS; CDR2 reads YFSETQ. The CDR3 reads CASSLATSGLRYISSYNEQFF. DNA of the CDR3: TGCGCCAGCAGCTTGGCCACTAGCGGGCTACGATATATAAGCTCCTACAATGAGCAGTTCTTC.

The CDR3 protein is CASIGKGEETQYF. The CDR3 DNA reads TGTGCCAGTATCGGTAAGGGGGAAGAGACCCAGTACTTC. The V call is TRBV19, the J call TRBJ2-5; weak D call: TRBD1 (6 bases). CDR1 and CDR2 from the germline V gene are LNHDA and SQIVND (reference sequence). The V end lost 7 bases, the J end lost 3 bases, and 12 bases lay between the germline ends. The CDR3 has 13 residues.

This clone has just one count. The chain uses TRBV2 and TRBJ2-3; TRBD2 matches at 9 bases. The germline CDR1 and CDR2 sequences are SNHLY and FYNNEI. CDR3 size: 16 residues. Germline trimming cut 5 bases from V and 0 bases from J; bases unmatched to any gene: 6. CDR3 bases: TGTGCCAGCAGTAGTTTAGCGGGAGCAAGCACAGATACGCAGTATTTT. The encoded protein is CASSSLAGASTDTQYF.

The chain is built from TRBV5-1 and TRBJ2-2, with D hard to call. The V gene's germline CDR1 is SGHRS and CDR2 YFSETQ. V lost 2 bases and J lost 1, with 6 bases in between. This CDR3 has 14 amino acids. This CDR3 reads CASSFAGNTGELFF. In DNA form, the CDR3 reads TGCGCCAGCAGCTTCGCCGGGAACACCGGGGAGCTGTTTTTT.

This chain connects TRBV5-1 to TRBJ1-1; 9 bases line up with TRBD1. CDR3 length: 18 amino acids. J was trimmed by 4 bases and V by 3 bases; bases with no gene match: 16. Looked up from germline, CDR1 is SGHRS and CDR2 is YFSETQ. As DNA, the CDR3 is TGCGCCAGCAGCTCGGAAACAAGACAGGGGGTCGTTAGCACTGAAGCTTTCTTT. Translating gives CASSSETRQGVVSTEAFF.

This clone has only a few counts. V gene TRBV28 combines with J gene TRBJ1-5; 10 positions match TRBD1. Germline V gene lookup returns CDR1 MDHEN and CDR2 SYDVKM. The CDR3 spans 14 residues. With 5 bases clipped from V and 5 bases from J, the junction kept 3 bases outside the gene matches. The chain's CDR3 is CASSPTGGDQPQHF. CDR3 bases: TGTGCCAGCAGTCCGACAGGGGGCGATCAGCCCCAGCATTTT.

The genes are TRBV10-3 and TRBJ2-7; 9 bases fit TRBD1. CDR3 size: 14 residues. Germline V lookup: CDR1 ENHRY, CDR2 SYGVKD. V was clipped by 6 bases and J by 2 bases; unmatched bases: 5. The CDR3 coding sequence is TGTGCCATCAGAACCGGGACAGGGACCTACGAGCAGTACTTC. This codes for CAIRTGTGTYEQYF.

This clone was seen a handful of times. The chain carries TRBV5-1 and TRBJ2-3; D not certain. V lost 0 bases and J lost 1, with 15 bases in between. This CDR3 has 17 amino acids. Germline-derived CDR1 and CDR2 are SGHRS and YFSETQ. In DNA form, the CDR3 reads TGCGCCAGCAGCTTGGGGGCCCCAGGTAGTGGCACAGATACGCAGTATTTT. Protein: CASSLGAPGSGTDTQYF.

As DNA, the CDR3 is TGTGCCTCCTCTGGATATCTGTCAGGCGTCGAATTTGAAGCTTTCTTT. Its translation: CASSGYLSGVEFEAFF. The chain carries TRBV19 and TRBJ1-1; D not certain. Germline CDR1 LNHDA, CDR2 SQIVND (reference sequence). The CDR3 is 16 amino acids. With 11 bases removed from V and 7 bases from J, the gap between germline ends came to 29 bases. The entire variable domain, with the rest obtained from reference TRBV19 and TRBJ1-1, is as follows: DGGITQSPKYLFRKEGQNVTLSCEQNLNHDAMYWYRQDPGQGLRLIYYSQIVNDFQKGDIAEGYSVSREKKESFPLTVTSAQKNPTAFYLCASSGYLSGVEFEAFFGQGTRLTVV.

The DNA of the CDR3 is TGTGCCAGCTCTCTCGACAGATTCTACGAGCAGTACTTC. This codes for CASSLDRFYEQYF. The chain employs TRBV27 and TRBJ2-7; D perhaps matches TRBD1 (5 bases). This CDR3 has 13 residues. Germline assignment: CDR1 MNHEY and CDR2 SMNVEV (reference sequence). Trimming removed 8 bases at V and 3 bases at J, with 14 bases between.

V is TRBV6-6 and J is TRBJ2-4, with a possible D match to TRBD1 (6 bases). The germline V gene encodes CDR1 MNHNY and CDR2 SVGAGI (reference sequence). Deletions cut 5 bases from V and 1 base from J, with 9 bases between. The CDR3 length is 14 residues. The CDR3 nucleotides are TGTGCCAGCAGTAAACAGGGTGCCAAAAACATTCAGTACTTC. Its translation is CASSKQGAKNIQYF.